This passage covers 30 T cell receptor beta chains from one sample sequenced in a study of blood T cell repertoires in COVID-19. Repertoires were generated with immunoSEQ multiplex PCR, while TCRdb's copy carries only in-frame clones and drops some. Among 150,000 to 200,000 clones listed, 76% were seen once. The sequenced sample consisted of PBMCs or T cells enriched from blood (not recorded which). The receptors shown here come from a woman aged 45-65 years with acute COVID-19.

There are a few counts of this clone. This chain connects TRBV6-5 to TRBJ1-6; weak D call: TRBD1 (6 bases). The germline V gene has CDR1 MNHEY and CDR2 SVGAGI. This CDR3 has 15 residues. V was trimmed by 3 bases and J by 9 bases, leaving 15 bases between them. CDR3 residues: CASSYKGGLGSPLHF. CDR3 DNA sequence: TGTGCCAGCAGTTATAAGGGGGGGTTAGGTTCACCCCTCCACTTT.

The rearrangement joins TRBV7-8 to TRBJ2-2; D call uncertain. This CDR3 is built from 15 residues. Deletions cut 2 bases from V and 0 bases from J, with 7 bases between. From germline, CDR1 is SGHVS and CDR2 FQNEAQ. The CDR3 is CASSLRSSNTGELFF. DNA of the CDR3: TGTGCCAGCAGCTTAAGGAGTTCGAACACCGGGGAGCTGTTTTTT. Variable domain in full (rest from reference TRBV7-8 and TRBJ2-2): GAGVSQSPRYKVAKRGQDVALRCDPISGHVSLFWYQQALGQGPEFLTYFQNEAQLDKSGLPSDRFFAERPEGSVSTLKIQRTQQEDSAVYLCASSLRSSNTGELFFGEGSRLTVL.

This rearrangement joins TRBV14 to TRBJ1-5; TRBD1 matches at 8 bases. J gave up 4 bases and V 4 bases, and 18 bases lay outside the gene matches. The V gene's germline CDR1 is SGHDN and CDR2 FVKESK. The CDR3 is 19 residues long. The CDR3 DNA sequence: TGTGCCAGCAGCCCGAATTCCGGACAGGGTCTGGAAATGAATCAGCCCCAGCATTTT. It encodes CASSPNSGQGLEMNQPQHF.

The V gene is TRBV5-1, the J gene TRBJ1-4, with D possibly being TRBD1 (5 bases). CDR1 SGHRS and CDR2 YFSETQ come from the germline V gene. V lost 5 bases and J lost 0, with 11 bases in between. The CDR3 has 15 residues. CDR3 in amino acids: CASSTGQATNEKLFF. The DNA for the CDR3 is TGCGCCAGCAGTACCGGACAAGCAACTAATGAAAAACTGTTTTTT.

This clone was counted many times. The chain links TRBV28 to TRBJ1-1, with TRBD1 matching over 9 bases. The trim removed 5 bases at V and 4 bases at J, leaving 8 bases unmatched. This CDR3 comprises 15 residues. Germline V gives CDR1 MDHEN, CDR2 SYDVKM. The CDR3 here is CASSRDRETSTEAFF. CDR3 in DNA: TGTGCCAGCAGTCGGGACAGGGAGACGTCCACTGAAGCTTTCTTT. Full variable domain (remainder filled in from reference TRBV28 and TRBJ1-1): DVKVTQSSRYLVKRTGEKVFLECVQDMDHENMFWYRQDPGLGLRLIYFSYDVKMKEKGDIPEGYSVSREKKERFSLILESASTNQTSMYLCASSRDRETSTEAFFGQGTRLTVV.

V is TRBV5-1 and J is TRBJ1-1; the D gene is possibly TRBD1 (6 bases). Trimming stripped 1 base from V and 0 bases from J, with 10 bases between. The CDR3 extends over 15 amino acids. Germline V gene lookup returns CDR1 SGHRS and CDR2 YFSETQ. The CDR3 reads CASSLTGPLNTEAFF. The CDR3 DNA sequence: TGCGCCAGCAGCTTGACAGGGCCATTGAACACTGAAGCTTTCTTT.

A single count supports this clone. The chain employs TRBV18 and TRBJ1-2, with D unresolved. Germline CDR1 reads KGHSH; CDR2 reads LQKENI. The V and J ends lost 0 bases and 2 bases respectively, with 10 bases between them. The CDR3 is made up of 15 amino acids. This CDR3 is CASSPPLPENYGYTF. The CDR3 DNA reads TGTGCCAGCTCACCACCGCTTCCTGAGAACTATGGCTACACCTTC.

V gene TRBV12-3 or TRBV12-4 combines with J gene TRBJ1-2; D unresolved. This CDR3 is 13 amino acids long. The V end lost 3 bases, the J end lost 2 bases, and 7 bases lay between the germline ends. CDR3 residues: CASSFSGNYGYTF. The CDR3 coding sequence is TGTGCCAGCAGTTTCAGCGGGAACTATGGCTACACCTTC.

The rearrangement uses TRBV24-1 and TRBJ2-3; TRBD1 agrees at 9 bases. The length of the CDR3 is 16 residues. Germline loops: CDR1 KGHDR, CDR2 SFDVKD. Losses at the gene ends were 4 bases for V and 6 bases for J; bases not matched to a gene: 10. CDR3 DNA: TGTGCCACCAGTGAGGGGGGACAGGGCCCAGAGGATACGCAGTATTTT. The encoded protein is CATSEGGQGPEDTQYF.

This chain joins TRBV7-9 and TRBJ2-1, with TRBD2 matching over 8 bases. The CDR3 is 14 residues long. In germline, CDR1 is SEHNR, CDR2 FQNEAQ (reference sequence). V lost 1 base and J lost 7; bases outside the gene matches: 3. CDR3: CASSLVSGINEQFF. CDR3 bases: TGTGCCAGCAGCTTAGTTAGCGGGATAAATGAGCAGTTCTTC.

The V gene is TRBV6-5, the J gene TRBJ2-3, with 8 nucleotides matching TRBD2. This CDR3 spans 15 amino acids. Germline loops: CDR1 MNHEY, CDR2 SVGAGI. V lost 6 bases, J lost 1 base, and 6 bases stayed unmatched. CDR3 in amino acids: CASSHTSGGTDTQYF. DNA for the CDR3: TGTGCCAGCAGCCACACTAGCGGTGGCACAGATACGCAGTATTTT.

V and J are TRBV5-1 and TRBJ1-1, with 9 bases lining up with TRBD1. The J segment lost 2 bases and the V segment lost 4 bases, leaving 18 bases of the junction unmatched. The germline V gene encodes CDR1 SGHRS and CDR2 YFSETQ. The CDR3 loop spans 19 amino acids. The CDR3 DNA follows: TGCGCCAGCAGCCCTCAACTGACAGGGGGAATGGGAATAAACACTGAAGCTTTCTTT. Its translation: CASSPQLTGGMGINTEAFF.

The CDR3 loop is CASSEGHTGGQWDTEAFF. The DNA of the CDR3 is TGTGCCAGCAGTGAAGGGCATACAGGGGGCCAGTGGGACACTGAAGCTTTCTTT. V and J are TRBV6-1 and TRBJ1-1, with 9 nucleotides matching TRBD1. This CDR3 has 18 amino acids. The germline V gene encodes CDR1 MNHNS and CDR2 SASEGT. The trim removed 1 base at V and 3 bases at J, leaving 12 bases unmatched.

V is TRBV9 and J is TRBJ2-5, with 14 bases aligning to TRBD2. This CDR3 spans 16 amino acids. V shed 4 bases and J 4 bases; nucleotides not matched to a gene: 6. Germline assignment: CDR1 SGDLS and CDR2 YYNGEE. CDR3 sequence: CASSTTSGGVRETQYF. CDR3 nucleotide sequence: TGTGCCAGCAGCACGACTAGCGGGGGGGTTCGAGAGACCCAGTACTTC.

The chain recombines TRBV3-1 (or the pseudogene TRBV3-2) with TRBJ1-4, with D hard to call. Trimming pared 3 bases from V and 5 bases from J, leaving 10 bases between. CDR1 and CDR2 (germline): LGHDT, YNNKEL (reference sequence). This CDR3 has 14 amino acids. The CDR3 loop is CASSQGVGNEKLFF. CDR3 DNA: TGTGCCAGCAGCCAGGGAGTTGGGAATGAAAAACTGTTTTTT.

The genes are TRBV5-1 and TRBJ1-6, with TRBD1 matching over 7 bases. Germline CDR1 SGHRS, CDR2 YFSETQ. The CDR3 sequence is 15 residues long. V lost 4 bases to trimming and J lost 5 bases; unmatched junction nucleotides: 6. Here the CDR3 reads CASSLRDRNNSPLHF. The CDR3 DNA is TGCGCCAGCAGCCTGAGGGACAGAAATAATTCACCCCTCCACTTT.

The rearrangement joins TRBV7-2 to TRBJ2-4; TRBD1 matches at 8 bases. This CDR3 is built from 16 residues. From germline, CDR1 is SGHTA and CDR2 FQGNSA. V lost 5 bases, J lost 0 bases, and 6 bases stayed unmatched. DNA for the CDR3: TGTGCCAGCAGCATTCAGGGGGCCCTAGCCAAAAACATTCAGTACTTC. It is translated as CASSIQGALAKNIQYF.

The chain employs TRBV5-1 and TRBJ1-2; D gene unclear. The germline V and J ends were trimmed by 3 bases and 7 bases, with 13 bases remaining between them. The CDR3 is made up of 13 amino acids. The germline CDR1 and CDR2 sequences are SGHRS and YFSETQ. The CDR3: CASSSVERGGYTF. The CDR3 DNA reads TGCGCCAGCAGCTCTGTAGAGCGGGGTGGCTACACCTTC.

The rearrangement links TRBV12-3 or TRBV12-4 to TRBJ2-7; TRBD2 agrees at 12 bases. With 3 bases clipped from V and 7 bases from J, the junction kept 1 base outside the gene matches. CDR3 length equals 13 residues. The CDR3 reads CASSFTSGGEQYV. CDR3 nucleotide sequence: TGTGCCAGCAGTTTCACTAGCGGGGGGGAGCAGTACGTC.

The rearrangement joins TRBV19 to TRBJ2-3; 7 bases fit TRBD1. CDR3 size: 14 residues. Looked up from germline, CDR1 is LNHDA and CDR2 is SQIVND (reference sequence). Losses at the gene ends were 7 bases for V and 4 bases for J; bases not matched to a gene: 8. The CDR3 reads CASTTRGGADTQYF. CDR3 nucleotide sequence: TGTGCCAGTACCACGAGAGGGGGCGCAGATACGCAGTATTTT.

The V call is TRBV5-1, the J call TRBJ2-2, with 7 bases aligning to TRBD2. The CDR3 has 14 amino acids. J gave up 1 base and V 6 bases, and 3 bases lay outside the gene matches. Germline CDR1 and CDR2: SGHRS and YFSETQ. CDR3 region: CASNGGRNTGELFF. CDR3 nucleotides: TGCGCCAGCAACGGGGGGAGGAACACCGGGGAGCTGTTTTTT. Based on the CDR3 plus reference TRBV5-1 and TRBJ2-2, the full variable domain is KAGVTQTPRYLIKTRGQQVTLSCSPISGHRSVSWYQQTPGQGLQFLFEYFSETQRNKGNFPGRFSGRQFSNSRSEMNVSTLELGDSALYLCASNGGRNTGELFFGEGSRLTVL.

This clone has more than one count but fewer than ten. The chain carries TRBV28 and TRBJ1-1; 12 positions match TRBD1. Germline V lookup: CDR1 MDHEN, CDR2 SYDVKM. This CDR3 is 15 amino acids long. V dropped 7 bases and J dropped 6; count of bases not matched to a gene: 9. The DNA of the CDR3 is TGTGCCAGCAATATCCGGGACAGGGGGCGAGCTGAAGCTTTCTTT. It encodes CASNIRDRGRAEAFF.

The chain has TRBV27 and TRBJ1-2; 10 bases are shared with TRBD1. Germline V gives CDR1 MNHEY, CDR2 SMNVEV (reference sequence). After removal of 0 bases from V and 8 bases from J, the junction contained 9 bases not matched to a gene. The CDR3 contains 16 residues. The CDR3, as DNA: TGTGCCAGCAGTTTATCTATCAGGACAGGGGGAGGCGGCTACACCTTC. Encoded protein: CASSLSIRTGGGGYTF.

The CDR3 region is CASSPSLADEQYV. For the CDR3, the DNA is TGTGCCAGCTCACCAAGCCTAGCGGACGAGCAGTACGTC. The genes are TRBV18 and TRBJ2-7, with 7 nucleotides matching TRBD2. Germline lookup yields CDR1 KGHSH and CDR2 LQKENI. This CDR3 has 13 residues. Trimming took 2 bases from V and 5 from J; bases not matched to a gene: 3.

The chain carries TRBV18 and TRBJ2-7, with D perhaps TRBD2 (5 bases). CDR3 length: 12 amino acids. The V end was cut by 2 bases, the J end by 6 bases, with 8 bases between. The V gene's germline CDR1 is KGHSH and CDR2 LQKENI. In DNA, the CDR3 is TGTGCCAGCTCACCAGGAGGAGCCGAGCAGTACGTC. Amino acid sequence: CASSPGGAEQYV.

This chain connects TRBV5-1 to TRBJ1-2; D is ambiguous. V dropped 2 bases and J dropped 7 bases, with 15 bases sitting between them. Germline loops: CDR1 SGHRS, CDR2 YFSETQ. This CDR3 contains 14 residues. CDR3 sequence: CASSFNAGEGGYTF. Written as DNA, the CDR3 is TGCGCCAGCAGCTTTAATGCGGGCGAGGGTGGCTACACCTTC.

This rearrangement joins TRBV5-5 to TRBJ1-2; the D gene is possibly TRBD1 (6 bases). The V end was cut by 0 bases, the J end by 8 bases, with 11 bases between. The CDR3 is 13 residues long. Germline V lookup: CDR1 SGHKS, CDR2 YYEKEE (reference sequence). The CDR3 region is CASSLAGGVGYTF. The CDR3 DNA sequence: TGTGCCAGCAGCTTGGCGGGGGGCGTCGGCTACACCTTC.

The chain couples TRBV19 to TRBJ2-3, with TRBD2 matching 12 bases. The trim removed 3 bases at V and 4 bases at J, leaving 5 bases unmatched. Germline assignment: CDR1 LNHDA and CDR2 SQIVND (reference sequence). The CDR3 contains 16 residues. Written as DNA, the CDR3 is TGTGCCAGTAGTATGGCTCCTAGCGGGGGGGCAGATACGCAGTATTTT. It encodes CASSMAPSGGADTQYF.

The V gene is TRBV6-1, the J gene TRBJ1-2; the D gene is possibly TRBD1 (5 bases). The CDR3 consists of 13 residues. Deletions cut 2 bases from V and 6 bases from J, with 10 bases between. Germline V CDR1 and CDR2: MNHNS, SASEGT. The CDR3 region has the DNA TGTGCCAGCAGTGAATCCAGGGTCCATGGCTACACCTTC. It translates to CASSESRVHGYTF.

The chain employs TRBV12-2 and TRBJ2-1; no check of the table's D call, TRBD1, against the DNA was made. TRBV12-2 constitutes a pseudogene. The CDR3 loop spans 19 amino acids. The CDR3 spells CASRYGPLTGHFPYNEQFF. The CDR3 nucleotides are TGTGCAAGTCGCTATGGGCCATTGACAGGCCATTTTCCCTACAATGAGCAGTTCTTC.